These 27 T cell receptor beta chains share one sample of origin, sequenced in a study of T-cell memory formation after mild COVID-19. A single record per CDR3 protein comes from TCRdb applying MiXCR to the 5' RACE reads. The table lists under 60,000 distinct CDR3 sequences, approximately 9% of them singletons. The sample comprised PBMCs or a T cell subset sorted from them (not recorded which). All receptors derive from an adult woman who had mild COVID-19 (a few samples of this study predate the infection). Cell type and time point are not known.

V gene TRBV6-2 or TRBV6-3 combines with J gene TRBJ2-7; D perhaps matches TRBD2 (7 bases). Per germline, CDR1 MNHEY and CDR2 SVGEGT. CDR3 size: 18 residues. The V gene lost 8 bases and the J gene lost 0 bases, with 26 bases spanning the gap. The CDR3 sequence is CASRPGGLSATSSYEQYF. CDR3 nucleotide sequence: TGTGCCAGCCGCCCGGGGGGCTTATCGGCGACTAGCTCCTACGAGCAGTACTTC.

This clonotype occurred many times. The V gene is TRBV5-4, the J gene TRBJ2-3; 11 bases are shared with TRBD2. Unmatched junction bases numbered 4, after V lost 0 bases and J lost 4 bases. In germline, CDR1 is SGHNT, CDR2 YYREEE (reference sequence). CDR3 length equals 16 residues. CDR3 sequence: CASSLETSGIADTQYF. The CDR3 DNA reads as TGTGCCAGCAGCTTGGAGACTAGCGGGATCGCAGATACGCAGTATTTT.

This clonotype was observed a few times. The J gene is TRBJ2-3, the V gene TRBV6-2 or TRBV6-3, with D tentatively TRBD2 (6 bases). V was trimmed by 8 bases and J by 3 bases, leaving 12 bases between them. There are 13 residues in the CDR3. Per the germline V gene, CDR1 is MNHEY and CDR2 is SVGEGT. The CDR3 DNA sequence: TGTGCCAGCGGACTACTACTAACAGATACGCAGTATTTT. Protein product: CASGLLLTDTQYF.

V gene TRBV7-2 combines with J gene TRBJ2-1, with D uncertain. The germline gives CDR1 SGHTA, CDR2 FQGNSA. The V end lost 2 bases, the J end lost 9 bases, and 5 bases lay between the germline ends. This CDR3 comprises 11 residues. The CDR3 DNA follows: TGTGCCAGCAGCTTAAGTTTTGAGCAGTTCTTC. Translation gives CASSLSFEQFF.

This clonotype is medium-sized (0.01 to 0.1%). The chain recombines TRBV5-1 with TRBJ1-1; D is undetermined. The V gene's germline CDR1 is SGHRS and CDR2 YFSETQ. This CDR3 spans 11 amino acids. V was shortened by 3 bases and J by 5 bases, with 5 bases between the two germline ends. CDR3 nucleotide sequence: TGCGCCAGCAGCTCAGAAACTGAAGCTTTCTTT. This sequence encodes CASSSETEAFF.

The chain recombines TRBV6-2 or TRBV6-3 with TRBJ2-5; D unresolved. CDR1 is MNHEY, CDR2 SVGEGT, per germline. This CDR3 has 13 amino acids. Trimming took 5 bases from V and 3 from J, leaving 10 bases between them. This CDR3 is CASSPRLEETQYF. CDR3 coding DNA: TGTGCCAGCAGTCCGAGATTAGAAGAGACCCAGTACTTC.

This clonotype was detected ten times or more. This rearrangement joins TRBV7-2 to TRBJ2-1; 8 bases are shared with TRBD2. The CDR3 consists of 15 residues. With 4 bases clipped from V and 7 bases from J, the junction kept 9 bases outside the gene matches. The germline CDR1 and CDR2 sequences are SGHTA and FQGNSA. The CDR3 loop is CASSSVGGRRNEQFF. The CDR3 bases are TGTGCCAGCAGCTCTGTGGGCGGGAGGAGGAATGAGCAGTTCTTC.

This clonotype was found a few times. This chain uses TRBV19 with TRBJ2-7; D is ambiguous. Trimming took 4 bases from V and 1 from J, leaving 8 bases between them. This CDR3 has 13 amino acids. Looked up from germline, CDR1 is LNHDA and CDR2 is SQIVND (reference sequence). CDR3 sequence: CASSTSRSYEQYF. The CDR3 bases are TGTGCCAGTAGTACCTCGAGGTCCTACGAGCAGTACTTC.

This clonotype has only a few counts. The rearrangement joins TRBV5-1 to TRBJ2-1; tentative D call: TRBD2 (6 bases). The CDR3 has 16 residues. V lost 1 base and J lost 7, with 18 bases in between. Per germline, CDR1 SGHRS and CDR2 YFSETQ. The CDR3 bases are TGCGCCAGCAGCTTGAGTCCTTTAGCGGTCCAGAATGAGCAGTTCTTC. Its translation: CASSLSPLAVQNEQFF.

This chain joins TRBV7-9 and TRBJ1-3; D is ambiguous. V was pared by 5 bases and J by 2 bases, with 13 bases between. CDR1 and CDR2 (germline): SEHNR, FQNEAQ (reference sequence). The CDR3 contains 15 residues. The CDR3 sequence is CASSPGQPPGNTIYF. DNA for the CDR3: TGTGCCAGCAGCCCCGGGCAACCCCCTGGAAACACCATATATTTT.

The chain couples TRBV20-1 to TRBJ2-2, with TRBD2 matching over 8 bases. The CDR3 contains 17 residues. Germline V gene lookup returns CDR1 DFQATT and CDR2 SNEGSKA (reference sequence). With V trimmed by 0 bases and J by 5 bases, 11 bases remained unmatched. CDR3 in amino acids: CSARDGASGWETGELFF. The CDR3 bases are TGCAGTGCTAGAGATGGGGCTAGCGGGTGGGAAACCGGGGAGCTGTTTTTT.

In this sample, this clonotype turned up a few times. The DNA of the CDR3 is TGTGCCAGCAGCTTAGATCCATCTAGCACAGATACGCAGTATTTT. It yields the protein CASSLDPSSTDTQYF. V and J are TRBV11-2 and TRBJ2-3; D uncertain. V was cut by 0 bases and J by 0 bases, with 7 bases left in between. This CDR3 spans 15 amino acids. Per the germline V gene, CDR1 is SGHAT and CDR2 is FQNNGV.

The CDR3 loop reads CASNKVGANVLTF. As DNA, the CDR3 is TGTGCCAGCAATAAAGTTGGGGCCAACGTCCTGACTTTC. The genes are TRBV2 and TRBJ2-6; D is uncertain. In germline, CDR1 is SNHLY, CDR2 FYNNEI. This CDR3 has 13 amino acids. Trimming pared 7 bases from V and 3 bases from J, leaving 7 bases between.

This chain joins TRBV18 and TRBJ1-6; D might be TRBD1 (5 bases). This CDR3 has 16 residues. V lost 6 bases to trimming and J lost 7 bases, with 19 bases between them. Per the germline V gene, CDR1 is KGHSH and CDR2 is LQKENI. The DNA for the CDR3 is TGTGCCAGCTCGCAAACACCAGACAGAATCAATTCACCCCTCCACTTT. It codes for CASSQTPDRINSPLHF.

This clonotype showed up many times. The chain is built from TRBV3-1 and TRBJ2-3; 10 positions agree with TRBD2. With 6 bases clipped from V and 2 bases from J, the junction kept 11 bases outside the gene matches. CDR3 length equals 17 residues. Germline V gives CDR1 LGHDT, CDR2 YNNKEL (reference sequence). As DNA, the CDR3 is TGTGCCAGCAGTCCCTATCGAACTAGCGGGGTCACAGATACGCAGTATTTT. Protein: CASSPYRTSGVTDTQYF.

This clonotype was counted only a few times. The rearrangement links TRBV27 to TRBJ2-3; TRBD2 is a possible D gene (6 bases). Germline V gene data show CDR1 as MNHEY and CDR2 as SMNVEV (reference sequence). V gave up 4 bases and J gave up 0 bases, with 11 bases separating them. This CDR3 region has 15 residues. Here the CDR3 reads CASSSLGGSTDTQYF. The CDR3 nucleotides are TGTGCCAGCAGTTCCCTCGGGGGTAGCACAGATACGCAGTATTTT.

This clonotype was counted between two and nine times. This chain uses TRBV9 with TRBJ1-5, with unresolved D. The CDR3 has 13 amino acids. V gave up 0 bases and J gave up 6 bases, with 7 bases separating them. The V gene's germline CDR1 is SGDLS and CDR2 YYNGEE. The CDR3 bases are TGTGCCAGCAGCGTAGGGACTGGTCAGCCCCAGCATTTT. Its translation: CASSVGTGQPQHF.

This clonotype appeared a few times. The chain combines TRBV9 with TRBJ1-2; 7 positions match TRBD1. The CDR3 has 15 residues. Trimming removed 0 bases from V and 5 bases from J; junction bases left unmatched: 7. Germline-derived CDR1 and CDR2 are SGDLS and YYNGEE. CDR3 sequence (DNA): TGTGCCAGCAGCGTAGGGACAGGTTTATCTTATGGCTACACCTTC. Translating it yields CASSVGTGLSYGYTF.

This chain connects TRBV5-1 to TRBJ2-4; 11 nucleotides align to TRBD2. The germline V gene encodes CDR1 SGHRS and CDR2 YFSETQ. V was clipped by 4 bases and J by 8 bases; unmatched bases: 5. The CDR3 is 14 amino acids. Written as DNA, the CDR3 is TGCGCCAGCAGCCTTAGCGGGGGGGCGGACATTCAGTACTTC. Its translation: CASSLSGGADIQYF.

The chain employs TRBV27 and TRBJ2-5; D gene unclear. The CDR3 spans 14 residues. Germline V lookup: CDR1 MNHEY, CDR2 SMNVEV (reference sequence). V was shortened by 2 bases and J by 0 bases, with 7 bases between the two germline ends. Written as DNA, the CDR3 is TGTGCCAGCAGTTTACGGAGAGACCAAGAGACCCAGTACTTC. Translated, it gives CASSLRRDQETQYF.

This clonotype showed up just a few times. This chain joins TRBV20-1 and TRBJ2-1; D perhaps matches TRBD2 (6 bases). This CDR3 has 14 residues. Germline CDR1 is DFQATT and CDR2 is SNEGSKA (reference sequence). The germline V and J ends were trimmed by 6 bases and 7 bases, with 19 bases remaining between them. CDR3: CSAWGGARGNEQFF. The CDR3 DNA reads TGCAGTGCCTGGGGCGGGGCCCGGGGGAATGAGCAGTTCTTC.

This clonotype was detected a few times. This chain connects TRBV20-1 to TRBJ2-5; 7 positions agree with TRBD2. The junction had 5 bases not matched to a gene; V was cut back by 0 bases and J by 4 bases. This CDR3 spans 14 amino acids. From germline, CDR1 is DFQATT and CDR2 SNEGSKA (reference sequence). The CDR3 bases are TGCAGTGCTAGAGATCGGGCGGGAGTAGAGACCCAGTACTTC. This encodes CSARDRAGVETQYF.

In its sample, this clonotype was seen many times. This chain connects TRBV20-1 to TRBJ2-7, with 7 positions matching TRBD1. The germline V gene encodes CDR1 DFQATT and CDR2 SNEGSKA (reference sequence). The CDR3 contains 12 residues. V trimming: 5 bases; J trimming: 6 bases; junction bases outside the gene matches: 7. As DNA, the CDR3 is TGCAGTGCTGTGACAGGGCCAAGCGAGCAGTACTTC. This codes for CSAVTGPSEQYF.

This clonotype was counted many times. The rearrangement uses TRBV7-3 and TRBJ2-2; D remains unclear. The germline V and J ends were trimmed by 5 bases and 1 base, with 5 bases remaining between them. Germline V gene lookup returns CDR1 SGHTA and CDR2 FQGTGA. This CDR3 contains 13 residues. CDR3 region: CASSIQNTGELFF. The CDR3 region has the DNA TGTGCCAGCAGCATCCAGAACACCGGGGAGCTGTTTTTT.

The rearrangement uses TRBV7-2 and TRBJ2-3, with 7 bases matching TRBD2. This CDR3 contains 14 residues. Germline V gives CDR1 SGHTA, CDR2 FQGNSA. Trimming removed 6 bases from V and 2 bases from J; junction bases left unmatched: 5. Here the CDR3 reads CASSPGLVTDTQYF. CDR3 bases: TGTGCCAGCAGTCCTGGACTAGTCACAGATACGCAGTATTTT.

This clonotype appeared many times. This chain's CDR3 is CASSFGGRGYEQYF. The CDR3 nucleotides are TGTGCCAGCAGTTTTGGAGGGAGGGGCTACGAGCAGTACTTC. The chain couples TRBV12-3 or TRBV12-4 to TRBJ2-7; 7 bases agree with TRBD2. Trimming took 3 bases from V and 3 from J; bases not matched to a gene: 5. CDR3 length: 14 amino acids.

This clonotype was observed a few times. The V and J genes are TRBV5-1 and TRBJ1-1; weak D call: TRBD1 (5 bases). Between the trimmed V and J ends, which lost 4 bases and 7 bases, there was a span of 14 bases. This CDR3 contains 13 residues. Germline CDR1 reads SGHRS; CDR2 reads YFSETQ. The CDR3 DNA sequence: TGCGCCAGCAGCCTCTTAGGGGCGGGTGAAGCTTTCTTT. Its protein is CASSLLGAGEAFF.